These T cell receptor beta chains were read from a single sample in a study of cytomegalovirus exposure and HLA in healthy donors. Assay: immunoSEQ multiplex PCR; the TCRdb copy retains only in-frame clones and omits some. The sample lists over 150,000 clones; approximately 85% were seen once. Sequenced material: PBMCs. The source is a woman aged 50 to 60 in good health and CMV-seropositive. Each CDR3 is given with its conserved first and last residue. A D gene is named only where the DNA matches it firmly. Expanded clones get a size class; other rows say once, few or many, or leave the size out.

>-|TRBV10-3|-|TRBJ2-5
TGTGCCATCAGTGAGCGGGAACAAGAGACCCAGTACTTC
CAISEREQETQYF
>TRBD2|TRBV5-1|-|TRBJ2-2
TGCGCCAGCAGCTTGACCCTCCTAGCGGAGGCGAACACCGGGGAGCTGTTTTTT
CASSLTLLAEANTGELFF
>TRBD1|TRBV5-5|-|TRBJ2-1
TGTGCCAGCAGCTTGCAGTCCGGGGGACAGGGCAGGGTCTTC
CASSLQSGGQGRVF
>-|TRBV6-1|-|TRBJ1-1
TGTGCCAGCAGCCCCGGACTTTACACTGAAGCTTTCTTT
CASSPGLYTEAFF
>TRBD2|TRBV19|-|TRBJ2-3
TGTGCCAGTAGTATCTCGTCCCGGAGCACTAGCGGGAGAACAGATACGCAGTATTTT
CASSISSRSTSGRTDTQYF
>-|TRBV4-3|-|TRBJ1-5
TGCGCCAGCAGCCCCGGGGTAGGAGGTGATAGCAATCAGCCCCAGCATTTT
CASSPGVGGDSNQPQHF
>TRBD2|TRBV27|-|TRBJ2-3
TGTGCCAGCAGACTAGCGGGGGGGCCAGATACGCAGTATTTT
CASRLAGGPDTQYF
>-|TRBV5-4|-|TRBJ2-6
TGTGCCAGCAGCTCCCGTGACATGACGGGGGCCAACGTCCTGACTTTC
CASSSRDMTGANVLTF
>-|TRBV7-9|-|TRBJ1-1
TGTGCCAGCAGCCAAGAGACAGGTCTGAACACTGAAGCTTTCTTT
CASSQETGLNTEAFF
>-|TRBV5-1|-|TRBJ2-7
TGCGCCAGCAGCTTAACAGGGACCTACTCCTACGAGCAGTACTTC
CASSLTGTYSYEQYF
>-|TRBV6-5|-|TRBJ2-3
TGTGCCAGCAGTTGGTACAAAAGCACAGATACGCAGTATTTT
CASSWYKSTDTQYF
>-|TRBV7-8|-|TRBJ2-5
TGTGCCAGCACCTCTTCCTACGGTGAGACCCAGTACTTC
CASTSSYGETQYF
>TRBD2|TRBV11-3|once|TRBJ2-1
TGTGCCAGCAGCTCGGGACTAGCGGGTTCCAATGAGCAGTTCTTC
CASSSGLAGSNEQFF
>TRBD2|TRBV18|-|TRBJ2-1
TGTGCCAGCTCCCGAGGACTAGCGGGATACTTAAGCTCCTACAATGAGCAGTTCTTC
CASSRGLAGYLSSYNEQFF
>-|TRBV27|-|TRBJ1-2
TGTGCCAGCAGTTTGGGAGCAGACTATGGCTACACCTTC
CASSLGADYGYTF
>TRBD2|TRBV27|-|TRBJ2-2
TGTGCCAGCAGTCCGGGACTAGCGGGAGGAAGGGAGCTGTTTTTT
CASSPGLAGGRELFF
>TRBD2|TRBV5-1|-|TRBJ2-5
TGCGCCAGCAGCGGGACTAGCGGACAAGAGACCCAGTACTTC
CASSGTSGQETQYF
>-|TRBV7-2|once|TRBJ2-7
TGTGCCAGCAGTACCTTTGTTCGCGACGAGCAGTACTTC
CASSTFVRDEQYF
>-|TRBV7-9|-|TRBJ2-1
TGTGCCAGCAGCACCTTCTCGAGCTCCTACAATGAGCAGTTCTTC
CASSTFSSSYNEQFF
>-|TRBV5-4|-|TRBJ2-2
TGTGCCAGCAGACTCCACACTACTGAACCTGGCGGGGAGCTGTTTTTT
CASRLHTTEPGGELFF
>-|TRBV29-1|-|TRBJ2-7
TGCAGCGTTGAAGGGACACCCCCCTCCGAGCAGTACTTC
CSVEGTPPSEQYF
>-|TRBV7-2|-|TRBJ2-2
TGTGCCAGCAGCCTGAGGATGAACACCGGGGAGCTGTTTTTT
CASSLRMNTGELFF
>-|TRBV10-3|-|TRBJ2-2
TGTGCCATCAGTGAGTCCTTGGGAGGGAACACCGGGGAGCTGTTTTTT
CAISESLGGNTGELFF
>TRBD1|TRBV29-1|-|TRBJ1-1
TGCAGCGTAATCAGGGGGCTGGGGAACACTGAAGCTTTCTTT
CSVIRGLGNTEAFF
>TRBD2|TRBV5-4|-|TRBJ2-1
TGTGCCAGCAGCAGAGGACTAGCGGGGGGCGGGAATGAGCAGTTCTTC
CASSRGLAGGGNEQFF
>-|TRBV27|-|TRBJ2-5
TGTGCCAGCAGTTTAAGCGGGGAGACCCAGTACTTC
CASSLSGETQYF
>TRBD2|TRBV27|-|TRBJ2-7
TGTGCCAGCAGTCCGCGGGGGGAGGGCTACGAGCAGTACTTC
CASSPRGEGYEQYF
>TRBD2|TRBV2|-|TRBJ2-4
TGTGCCAGCAGTGAAGCGCTTCTGGGGGGGAACATTCAGTACTTC
CASSEALLGGNIQYF
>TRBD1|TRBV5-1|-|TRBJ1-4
TGCGCCAGCAGCTTGGGGCCCAGACAGGGTAGTGAAAAACTGTTTTTT
CASSLGPRQGSEKLFF
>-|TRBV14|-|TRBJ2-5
TGTGCCAGCAGCCGAGGCGCAGGGGTTTTTCAAGAGACCCAGTACTTC
CASSRGAGVFQETQYF
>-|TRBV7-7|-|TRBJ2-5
TGTGCTAGCAGCGCATCGTACAGGGTGGAAGGGGAGACCCAGTACTTC
CASSASYRVEGETQYF
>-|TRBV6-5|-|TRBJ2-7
TGTGCCAGCCGAAGGCGGGTCGGGTATGACGAGCAGTACTTC
CASRRRVGYDEQYF
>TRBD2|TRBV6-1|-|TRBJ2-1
TGTGCCAGCAGGCATACTAGCGGGGGCCCCAATGAGCAGTTCTTC
CASRHTSGGPNEQFF
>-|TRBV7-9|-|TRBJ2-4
TGTGCCAGCAGCTTAGGAGGAGCTCTAGCCAAAAACATTCAGTACTTC
CASSLGGALAKNIQYF
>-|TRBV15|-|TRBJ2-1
TGTGCCACCAGCAGAGGGCAGGGGGGCTTCTACAATGAGCAGTTCTTC
CATSRGQGGFYNEQFF
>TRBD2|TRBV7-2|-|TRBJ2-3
TGTGCCAGCAGCTTAGAATTACTAGCGGGGGCCTCTAGCACAGATACGCAGTATTTT
CASSLELLAGASSTDTQYF
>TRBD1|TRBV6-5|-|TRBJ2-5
TGTGCCAGCCACAGGGGGGATTCGGAGACCCAGTACTTC
CASHRGDSETQYF
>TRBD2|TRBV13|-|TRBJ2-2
TGTGCCAGCAGCGAAACCGGGACTAGCGGGAGAATCGGGGAGCTGTTTTTT
CASSETGTSGRIGELFF
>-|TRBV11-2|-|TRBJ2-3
TGTGCCAGCAGCTTAAGCGGTACGCAGTATTTT
CASSLSGTQYF
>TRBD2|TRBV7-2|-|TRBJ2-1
TGTGCCAGCACCCTACAGGCTAGCGGGAAGGGTGAGCAGTTCTTC
CASTLQASGKGEQFF
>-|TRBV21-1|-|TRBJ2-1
TGTGCCAGCAGCAAAGCGGCTAGCGGGAGGAGCGGGAGCTCCTACAATGAGCAGTTCTTC
CASSKAASGRSGSSYNEQFF
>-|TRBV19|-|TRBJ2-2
TGTGCCAGTAGTATTACCAGCGGTGGATACACCGGGGAGCTGTTTTTT
CASSITSGGYTGELFF
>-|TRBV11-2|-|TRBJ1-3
TGTGCCAGCAGCTTAGTGGGTACACAGTCCTCTGGAAACACCATATATTTT
CASSLVGTQSSGNTIYF
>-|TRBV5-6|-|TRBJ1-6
TGTGCCAGCAGCCTAGGGGGGGATTCACCCCTCCACTTT
CASSLGGDSPLHF
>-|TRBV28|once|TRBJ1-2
TGTGCCAGCAGTGGCCCCGGTGGAGGAAGGATGAACTATGGCTACACCTTC
CASSGPGGGRMNYGYTF
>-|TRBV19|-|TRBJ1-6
TGTGCCAGTAGTATTGAGGCAGGGAAGACGGAATCACCCCTCCACTTT
CASSIEAGKTESPLHF
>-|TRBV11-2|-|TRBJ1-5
TGTGCCAGCAGCTTATCCCTCGGAGGCCAGCCCCAGCATTTT
CASSLSLGGQPQHF